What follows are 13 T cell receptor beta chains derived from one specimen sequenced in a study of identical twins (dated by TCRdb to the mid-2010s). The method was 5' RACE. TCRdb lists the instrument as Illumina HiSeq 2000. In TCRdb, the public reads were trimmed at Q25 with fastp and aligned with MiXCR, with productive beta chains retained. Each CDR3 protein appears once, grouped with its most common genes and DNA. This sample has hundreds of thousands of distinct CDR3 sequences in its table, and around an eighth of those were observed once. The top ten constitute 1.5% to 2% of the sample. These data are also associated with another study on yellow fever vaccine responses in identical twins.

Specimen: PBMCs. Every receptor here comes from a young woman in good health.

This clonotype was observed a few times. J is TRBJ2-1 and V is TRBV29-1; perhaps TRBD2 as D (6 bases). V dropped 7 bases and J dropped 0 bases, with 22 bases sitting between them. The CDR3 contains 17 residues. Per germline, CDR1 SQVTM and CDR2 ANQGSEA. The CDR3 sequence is CSAPPSIAESSYNEQFF. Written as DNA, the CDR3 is TGCAGCGCCCCACCTTCAATAGCGGAAAGCTCCTACAATGAGCAGTTCTTC.

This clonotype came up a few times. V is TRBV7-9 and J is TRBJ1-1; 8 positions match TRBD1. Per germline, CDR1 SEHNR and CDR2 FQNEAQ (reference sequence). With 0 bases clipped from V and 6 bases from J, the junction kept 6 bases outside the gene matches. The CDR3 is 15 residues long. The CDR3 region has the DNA TGTGCCAGCAGCTTAGCGGCAGGGGGCTTCCCTGAAGCTTTCTTT. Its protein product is CASSLAAGGFPEAFF.

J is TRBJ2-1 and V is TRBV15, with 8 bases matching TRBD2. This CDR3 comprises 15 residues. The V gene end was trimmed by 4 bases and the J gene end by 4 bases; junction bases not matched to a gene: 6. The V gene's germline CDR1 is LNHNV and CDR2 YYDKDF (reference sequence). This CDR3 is CATSISGSGYNEQFF. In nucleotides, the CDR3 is TGTGCCACCAGCATAAGCGGGAGTGGATACAATGAGCAGTTCTTC. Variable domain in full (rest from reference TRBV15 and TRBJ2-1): DAMVIQNPRYQVTQFGKPVTLSCSQTLNHNVMYWYQQKSSQAPKLLFHYYDKDFNNEADTPDNFQSRRPNTSFCFLDIRSPGLGDTAMYLCATSISGSGYNEQFFGPGTRLTVL.

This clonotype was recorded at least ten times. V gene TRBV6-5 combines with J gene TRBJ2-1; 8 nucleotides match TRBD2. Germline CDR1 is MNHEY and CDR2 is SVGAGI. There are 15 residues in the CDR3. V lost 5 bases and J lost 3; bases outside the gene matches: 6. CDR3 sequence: CASSHQAGDYNEQFF. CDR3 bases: TGTGCCAGCAGTCACCAAGCGGGGGACTACAATGAGCAGTTCTTC.

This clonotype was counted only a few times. DNA for the CDR3: TGTGCCAGCAGCCCACGGGGGGGCCTGGGAAATGAGCAGTTCTTC. This gives the protein CASSPRGGLGNEQFF. The chain has TRBV7-2 and TRBJ2-1, with 8 bases fitting TRBD2. CDR3 size: 15 residues. Germline values: CDR1 SGHTA, CDR2 FQGNSA. The ends lost 5 bases at V and 7 bases at J; junction bases unmatched: 10.

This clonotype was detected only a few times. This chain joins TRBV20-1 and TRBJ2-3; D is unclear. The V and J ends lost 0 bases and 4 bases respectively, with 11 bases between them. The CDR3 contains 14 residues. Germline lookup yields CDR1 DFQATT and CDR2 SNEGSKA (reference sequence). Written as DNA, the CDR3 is TGCAGTGCTAGAGATTACCCCTATCCAGATACGCAGTATTTT. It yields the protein CSARDYPYPDTQYF.

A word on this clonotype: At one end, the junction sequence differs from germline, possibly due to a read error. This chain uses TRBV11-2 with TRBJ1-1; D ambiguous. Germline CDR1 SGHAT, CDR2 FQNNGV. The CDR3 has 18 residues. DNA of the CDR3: TGCGCCAGCAGCTTAAGCTCGTACTACACGGGTGGGGACACTGAAGCTTTCTTT. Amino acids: CASSLSSYYTGGDTEAFF.

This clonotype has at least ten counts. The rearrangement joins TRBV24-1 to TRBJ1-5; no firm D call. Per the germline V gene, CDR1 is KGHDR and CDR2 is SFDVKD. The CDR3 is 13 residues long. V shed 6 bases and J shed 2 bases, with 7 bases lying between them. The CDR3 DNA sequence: TGTGCCACCAGTCGCGGCGGCAATCAGCCCCAGCATTTT. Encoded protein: CATSRGGNQPQHF.

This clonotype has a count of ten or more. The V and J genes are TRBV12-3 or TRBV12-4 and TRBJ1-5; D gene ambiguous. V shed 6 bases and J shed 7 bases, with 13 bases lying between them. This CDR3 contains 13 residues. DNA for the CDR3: TGTGCCAGCAGCCTTCCGGCTGGGCAGCCCCAGCATTTT. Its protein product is CASSLPAGQPQHF.

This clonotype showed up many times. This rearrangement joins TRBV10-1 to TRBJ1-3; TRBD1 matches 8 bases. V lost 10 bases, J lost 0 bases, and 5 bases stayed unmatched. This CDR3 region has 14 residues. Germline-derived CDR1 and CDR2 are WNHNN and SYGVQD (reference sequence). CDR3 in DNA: TGCGCCAAGGACAGGGTGAACTCTGGAAACACCATATATTTT. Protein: CAKDRVNSGNTIYF.

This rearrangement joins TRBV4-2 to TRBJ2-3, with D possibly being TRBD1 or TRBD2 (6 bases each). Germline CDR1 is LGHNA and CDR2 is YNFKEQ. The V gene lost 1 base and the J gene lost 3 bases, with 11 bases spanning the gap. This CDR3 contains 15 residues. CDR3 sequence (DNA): TGTGCCAGCAGCCAAGTCGAGGGGGGTACAGATACGCAGTATTTT. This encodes CASSQVEGGTDTQYF.

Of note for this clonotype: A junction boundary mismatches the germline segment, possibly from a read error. In DNA form, the CDR3 reads TGTGACAGCAGCCAGAGGACAGGGATAATTCCCTACAATGAGCAGTTCTTC. Translating gives CDSSQRTGIIPYNEQFF. The chain combines TRBV3-1 with TRBJ2-1; 8 bases agree with TRBD1. The CDR3 has 17 amino acids. Germline V gene data show CDR1 as LGHDT and CDR2 as YNNKEL (reference sequence).

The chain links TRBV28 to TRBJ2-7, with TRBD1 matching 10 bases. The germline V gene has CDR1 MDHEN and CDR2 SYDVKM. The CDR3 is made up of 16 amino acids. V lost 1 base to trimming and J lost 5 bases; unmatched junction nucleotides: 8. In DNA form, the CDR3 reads TGTGCCAGCAGTTTATATATGACAGGGGGCATAAACGAGCAGTACTTC. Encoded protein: CASSLYMTGGINEQYF.